The next 23 T cell receptor beta chains were all read from a single sample in a study of shared clonotypes between healthy human individuals (dated by TCRdb to about 2020). CD8 naive samples were CD45RO-negative cells positively selected for CCR7, giving a CD45RA+CCR7+ population that excluded TemRA cells. To prepare the library, the immunoSEQ multiplex PCR assay was applied. TCRdb holds this immuneACCESS table with in-frame rearrangements only. Some clones are missing; in checked studies, unresolved V genes explain under half, and the rest has no known cause. This sample has hundreds of thousands of clones in its table, and about 96% of those were observed once. The leading ten clones occupy about 0.25% of the sample. The sample consisted of naive CD8+ T cells sorted from blood. Taken with the paper, the label for cell subset or site translates to: CD45RA+CCR7+. The receptors derive from a man aged 30 to 39 in good health.

The chain has TRBV6-4 and TRBJ2-1, with TRBD1 identical over 10 bases. Trimming removed 2 bases from V and 10 bases from J; junction bases left unmatched: 8. The CDR3 is 15 residues long. Germline V gives CDR1 MRHNA, CDR2 SNTAGT. The CDR3 nucleotides read TGTGCCAGCAGTGACCCGGGACAGGGGTACTACGAGCAGTTCTTC. Translation gives CASSDPGQGYYEQFF.

The chain recombines TRBV5-1 with TRBJ2-5; no definite D call. CDR3 length equals 13 residues. The V end was cut by 4 bases, the J end by 0 bases, with 7 bases between. Germline V gene lookup returns CDR1 SGHRS and CDR2 YFSETQ. This CDR3 reads CASSPIYQETQYF. The CDR3 DNA is TGCGCCAGCAGCCCTATTTACCAAGAGACCCAGTACTTC.

The J gene is TRBJ2-1, the V gene TRBV19; tentatively, D is TRBD1 (6 bases). V lost 6 bases and J lost 6, with 12 bases in between. Germline lookup yields CDR1 LNHDA and CDR2 SQIVND (reference sequence). The CDR3 sequence is 13 residues long. The CDR3 DNA sequence: TGTGCCAGTAGCCTGGACAGACGCAATGAGCAGTTCTTC. Amino acid sequence: CASSLDRRNEQFF.

This chain links TRBV27 with TRBJ2-7, with 8 bases matching TRBD2. The CDR3 covers 13 residues. Germline CDR1 and CDR2: MNHEY and SMNVEV (reference sequence). V lost 4 bases and J lost 4; bases outside the gene matches: 3. This chain's CDR3 is CASSWSGGYEQYF. The CDR3 nucleotides are TGTGCCAGCAGTTGGTCGGGAGGGTACGAGCAGTACTTC.

The chain carries TRBV5-1 and TRBJ2-6, with unresolved D. Germline CDR1 SGHRS, CDR2 YFSETQ. The CDR3 spans 16 residues. Between the trimmed V and J ends, which lost 0 bases and 2 bases, there was a span of 9 bases. The CDR3: CASSLAPTTGANVLTF. The CDR3 DNA reads TGCGCCAGCAGCTTGGCGCCAACTACTGGGGCCAACGTCCTGACTTTC.

The chain links TRBV11-3 to TRBJ2-1; D is perhaps TRBD2 (6 bases). The CDR3 sequence is 12 residues long. Trimming shortened V by 5 bases and J by 15 bases, and 17 bases separated the two germline ends. Germline assignment: CDR1 SGHNT and CDR2 YENEEA. The CDR3 loop is CASSAGSGARFF. CDR3 DNA sequence: TGTGCCAGCAGCGCGGGATCCGGGGCGCGGTTCTTC.

The chain has TRBV7-2 and TRBJ1-1, with unresolved D. CDR3 size: 18 residues. The V end lost 5 bases, the J end lost 0 bases, and 22 bases lay between the germline ends. The V gene's germline CDR1 is SGHTA and CDR2 FQGNSA. The CDR3 sequence: CASSRRAPAYQLNTEAFF. The CDR3, as DNA: TGTGCCAGCAGCCGAAGGGCACCAGCCTACCAATTGAACACTGAAGCTTTCTTT.

The chain joins TRBV11-2 to TRBJ1-3; the D gene is possibly TRBD1 (6 bases). The germline V and J ends were trimmed by 4 bases and 7 bases, with 17 bases remaining between them. This CDR3 spans 15 amino acids. Per germline, CDR1 SGHAT and CDR2 FQNNGV. CDR3 in amino acids: CASSSQLDSLNTIYF. CDR3 bases: TGTGCCAGCAGCTCGCAATTGGACAGTTTGAACACCATATATTTT. Drawing the rest from reference TRBV11-2 and TRBJ1-3, the complete variable domain is EAGVAQSPRYKIIEKRQSVAFWCNPISGHATLYWYQQILGQGPKLLIQFQNNGVVDDSQLPKDRFSAERLKGVDSTLKIQPAKLEDSAVYLCASSSQLDSLNTIYFGEGSWLTVV.

The rearrangement joins TRBV4-1 to TRBJ2-7, with 14 bases aligning to TRBD2. Trimming removed 3 bases from V and 2 bases from J; junction bases left unmatched: 6. Germline V gives CDR1 MGHRA, CDR2 YSYEKL. This CDR3 is built from 17 residues. The CDR3 DNA reads as TGCGCCAGCAGCCATTCCGGACTAGCGGGAGGCACCTACGAGCAGTACTTC. It codes for CASSHSGLAGGTYEQYF.

V gene TRBV27 combines with J gene TRBJ2-7, with 8 bases lining up with TRBD2. The CDR3 is made up of 15 amino acids. V trimming: 0 bases; J trimming: 0 bases; junction bases outside the gene matches: 1. Germline loops: CDR1 MNHEY, CDR2 SMNVEV (reference sequence). CDR3 DNA sequence: TGTGCCAGCAGTTTATCTAGCGGGAACTCCTACGAGCAGTACTTC. Encoded protein: CASSLSSGNSYEQYF.

The CDR3 DNA follows: TGTGCCAGCAGCGTTACAGCCGGGGAGCTGTTTTTT. Amino acids: CASSVTAGELFF. V is TRBV5-6 and J is TRBJ2-2; unclear D gene. The germline V gene has CDR1 SGHDT and CDR2 YYEEEE. V was trimmed by 4 bases and J by 6 bases, leaving 7 bases between them. This CDR3 comprises 12 residues.

Points on this clone: Other DNA sequences of this sample code for an identical CDR3. In DNA, the CDR3 is TGTGCCAGCAGCGTAGACGGACACACAGATACGCAGTATTTT. The encoded protein is CASSVDGHTDTQYF. The chain has TRBV9 and TRBJ2-3; a possible D gene is TRBD1 (5 bases). V lost 0 bases and J 2 bases, leaving 7 bases between the germline ends. Germline CDR1 reads SGDLS; CDR2 reads YYNGEE. This CDR3 has 14 residues.

The chain combines TRBV28 with TRBJ1-2; TRBD1 is a possible D gene (5 bases). The CDR3 contains 13 residues. Looked up from germline, CDR1 is MDHEN and CDR2 is SYDVKM. V lost 3 bases, J lost 6 bases, and 11 bases lay in between. The DNA for the CDR3 is TGTGCCAGCAGTTTCCCCCAGGGACATGGCTACACCTTC. Amino acids: CASSFPQGHGYTF.

The chain recombines TRBV15 with TRBJ1-2; 7 positions match TRBD1. CDR3 size: 17 residues. Trimming removed 0 bases from V and 4 bases from J; junction bases left unmatched: 11. The V gene's germline CDR1 is LNHNV and CDR2 YYDKDF (reference sequence). The CDR3 DNA is TGTGCCACCAGCAGAGAGAGGGGGACAGAAAGCTTCTATGGCTACACCTTC. Translating it yields CATSRERGTESFYGYTF.

This chain uses TRBV7-9 with TRBJ1-5; D is undetermined. The CDR3 contains 15 residues. The germline gives CDR1 SEHNR, CDR2 FQNEAQ (reference sequence). V dropped 5 bases and J dropped 3 bases, with 14 bases sitting between them. CDR3 bases: TGTGCCAGCAGCCCCGGTACGTTACCCAATCAGCCCCAGCATTTT. It translates to CASSPGTLPNQPQHF.

This chain links TRBV7-9 with TRBJ2-1, with TRBD1 as a possible D gene (5 bases). The CDR3 runs 16 residues. Germline V CDR1 and CDR2: SEHNR, FQNEAQ (reference sequence). The V end lost 5 bases, the J end lost 2 bases, and 16 bases lay between the germline ends. The CDR3 protein is CASSPRDSIAYNEQFF. The CDR3 DNA reads as TGTGCCAGCAGCCCCAGGGATTCGATTGCCTACAATGAGCAGTTCTTC.

The chain employs TRBV11-2 and TRBJ2-7; 10 positions agree with TRBD1. The CDR3 has 15 amino acids. Germline trimming cut 5 bases from V and 2 bases from J; bases unmatched to any gene: 6. Germline-derived CDR1 and CDR2 are SGHAT and FQNNGV. DNA for the CDR3: TGTGCCAGCAGCCCGGGCGGGACAGGGGCCTACGAGCAGTACTTC. It encodes CASSPGGTGAYEQYF.

The chain is built from TRBV10-3 and TRBJ2-7; a possible D gene is TRBD2 (6 bases). Germline V gene sequence: CDR1 ENHRY, CDR2 SYGVKD. This CDR3 region has 13 residues. Between the trimmed V and J ends, which lost 4 bases and 3 bases, there was a span of 10 bases. The CDR3 here is CAISVGGDYEQYF. CDR3 nucleotides: TGTGCCATCAGTGTTGGAGGGGACTACGAGCAGTACTTC.

The rearrangement links TRBV9 to TRBJ2-7; 9 bases fit TRBD2. This CDR3 has 14 amino acids. Per germline, CDR1 SGDLS and CDR2 YYNGEE. V lost 4 bases and J lost 3; bases outside the gene matches: 5. The CDR3 reads CASSLLAGDYEQYF. The CDR3 bases are TGTGCCAGCAGCTTGTTAGCGGGAGACTACGAGCAGTACTTC.

The chain uses TRBV27 and TRBJ2-7, with D maybe TRBD2 (5 bases). There are 13 residues in the CDR3. Trimming pared 6 bases from V and 0 bases from J, leaving 9 bases between. In germline, CDR1 is MNHEY, CDR2 SMNVEV (reference sequence). In nucleotides, the CDR3 is TGTGCCAGCAGAGGACTGAGCTCCTACGAGCAGTACTTC. Its translation: CASRGLSSYEQYF.

The chain employs TRBV29-1 and TRBJ2-7, with D maybe TRBD1 (6 bases). Deletions cut 7 bases from V and 0 bases from J, with 13 bases between. CDR1 and CDR2 (germline): SQVTM, ANQGSEA. This CDR3 has 13 amino acids. In nucleotides, the CDR3 is TGCAGCGCTCGCCCGACAGGCTCCTACGAGCAGTACTTC. It codes for CSARPTGSYEQYF.

This clone has a handful of counts. The V gene is TRBV4-1, the J gene TRBJ1-1; D possibly corresponds to TRBD1 (5 bases). The CDR3 totals 13 residues. The V end lost 7 bases, the J end lost 4 bases, and 13 bases lay between the germline ends. Germline-derived CDR1 and CDR2 are MGHRA and YSYEKL. CDR3 loop: CASTLRGGTEAFF. DNA of the CDR3: TGCGCCAGCACCCTAAGGGGCGGCACTGAAGCTTTCTTT.

The CDR3 loop is CASSFYTGELFF. CDR3 sequence (DNA): TGTGCCAGCAGCTTTTACACCGGGGAGCTGTTTTTT. The chain recombines TRBV11-3 with TRBJ2-2; the D is unclear. This CDR3 contains 12 residues. V was clipped by 3 bases and J by 3 bases, with 2 bases between them. CDR1 is SGHNT, CDR2 YENEEA, per germline.